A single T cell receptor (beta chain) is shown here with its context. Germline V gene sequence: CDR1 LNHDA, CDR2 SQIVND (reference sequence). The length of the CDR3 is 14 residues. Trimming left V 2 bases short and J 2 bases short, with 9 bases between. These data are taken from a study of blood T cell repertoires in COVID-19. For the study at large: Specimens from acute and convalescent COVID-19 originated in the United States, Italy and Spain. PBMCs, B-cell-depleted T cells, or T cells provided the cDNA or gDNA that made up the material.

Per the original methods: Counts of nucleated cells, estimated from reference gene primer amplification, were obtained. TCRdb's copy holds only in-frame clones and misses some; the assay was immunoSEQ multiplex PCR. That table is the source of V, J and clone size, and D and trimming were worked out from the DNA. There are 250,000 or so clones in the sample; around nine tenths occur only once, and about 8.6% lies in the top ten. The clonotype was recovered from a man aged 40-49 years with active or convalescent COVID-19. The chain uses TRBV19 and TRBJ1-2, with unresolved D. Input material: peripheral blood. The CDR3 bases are TGTGCCAGTAGTATAAGCGGCTTCAACTATGGCTACACCTTC. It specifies CASSISGFNYGYTF.